The 22 T cell receptor beta chains below all came from one sample that was sequenced in a study of blood T cell repertoires in COVID-19. Data came from immunoSEQ multiplex PCR; TCRdb stores just in-frame clones and leaves some out. In the table there are roughly 250,000 clones, 65% to 90% of which are singletons. Sample: peripheral blood. The receptors originated from a woman older than 75 with active or convalescent COVID-19.

CDR3 bases: TGTGCCAGCAGGTGGCGGCTAAACACAGATACGCAGTATTTT. Translating gives CASRWRLNTDTQYF. This chain connects TRBV6-5 to TRBJ2-3; D unclear. V was trimmed by 6 bases and J by 2 bases, leaving 12 bases between them. Germline V gene sequence: CDR1 MNHEY, CDR2 SVGAGI. This CDR3 spans 14 amino acids.

On this clone: This same CDR3 is encoded by further DNA sequences in the sample. This chain uses TRBV6-4 with TRBJ1-5; possibly TRBD1 for D (5 bases). The CDR3 is 13 residues long. V lost 4 bases and J 4 bases, leaving 8 bases between the germline ends. Germline CDR1 is MRHNA and CDR2 is SNTAGT. This CDR3 reads CASSASGNQPQHF. The CDR3 DNA reads TGTGCCAGCAGTGCATCAGGGAATCAGCCCCAGCATTTT.

The V gene is TRBV5-1, the J gene TRBJ2-7, with TRBD1 identical over 7 bases. This CDR3 is built from 15 residues. The junction had 6 bases not matched to a gene; V was cut back by 0 bases and J by 3 bases. Per the germline V gene, CDR1 is SGHRS and CDR2 is YFSETQ. The CDR3 DNA follows: TGCGCCAGCAGCTTGGAGGCAGGGGGTTACTACGAGCAGTACTTC. This sequence encodes CASSLEAGGYYEQYF.

The chain employs TRBV6-5 and TRBJ1-3; D call uncertain. The CDR3 is 13 amino acids. Germline loops: CDR1 MNHEY, CDR2 SVGAGI. Between the trimmed V and J ends, which lost 8 bases and 0 bases, there was a span of 8 bases. DNA of the CDR3: TGTGCCAGCGCGGATTTCTCTGGAAACACCATATATTTT. This encodes CASADFSGNTIYF.

The count of this clone is one. CDR3 nucleotide sequence: TGTGCCATCGCGGCTAGCGGGACGGTAGATACGCAGTATTTT. It specifies CAIAASGTVDTQYF. The rearrangement joins TRBV10-3 to TRBJ2-3, with 9 bases matching TRBD2. Trimming removed 8 bases from V and 5 bases from J; junction bases left unmatched: 8. Germline CDR1 reads ENHRY; CDR2 reads SYGVKD. The CDR3 spans 14 residues.

CDR3 in amino acids: CASSLTGGLYNEQFF. Here the CDR3 DNA reads TGTGCCAGCAGCCTTACAGGGGGCCTCTACAATGAGCAGTTCTTC. The rearrangement joins TRBV4-2 to TRBJ2-1; 9 bases fit TRBD1. The germline CDR1 and CDR2 sequences are LGHNA and YNFKEQ. J was trimmed by 3 bases and V by 4 bases; bases with no gene match: 4. This CDR3 has 15 amino acids.

The chain joins TRBV5-1 to TRBJ1-3; maybe TRBD1 (6 bases). CDR3 size: 15 residues. Trimming took off 1 base at V and 4 bases at J, with 12 bases between the two ends. Germline loops: CDR1 SGHRS, CDR2 YFSETQ. CDR3 in amino acids: CASSLSGARGNTIYF. Written as DNA, the CDR3 is TGCGCCAGCAGCTTGTCAGGGGCAAGGGGAAACACCATATATTTT.

This clone was recorded a few times. The genes are TRBV2 and TRBJ2-2; TRBD1 matches 7 bases. Germline V gene sequence: CDR1 SNHLY, CDR2 FYNNEI. This CDR3 comprises 14 residues. Trimming at V came to 5 bases and at J to 4 bases, leaving 4 bases not matched to a gene. The CDR3 coding sequence is TGTGCCAGCAGTCAGGGACAGCGCACCGGGGAGCTGTTTTTT. The encoded protein is CASSQGQRTGELFF.

This clone was seen a handful of times. The rearrangement links TRBV7-2 to TRBJ1-5; no clear D gene. The V gene's germline CDR1 is SGHTA and CDR2 FQGNSA. This CDR3 has 12 residues. Trimming pared 5 bases from V and 3 bases from J, leaving 5 bases between. The CDR3 reads CASSHFNQPQHF. CDR3 bases: TGTGCCAGCAGCCACTTCAATCAGCCCCAGCATTTT.

The chain uses TRBV19 and TRBJ2-3; tentatively, D is TRBD2 (6 bases). The germline V and J ends were trimmed by 3 bases and 2 bases, with 9 bases remaining between them. The CDR3 runs 14 residues. CDR1 is LNHDA, CDR2 SQIVND, per germline (reference sequence). The CDR3 DNA is TGTGCCAGTAGTATTGGCGGGACCACAGATACGCAGTATTTT. Its protein is CASSIGGTTDTQYF.

J is TRBJ1-2 and V is TRBV28, with TRBD1 as a possible D gene (5 bases). The CDR3 is 12 amino acids. Germline lookup yields CDR1 MDHEN and CDR2 SYDVKM. The V gene lost 5 bases and the J gene lost 8 bases, with 12 bases spanning the gap. The CDR3 region is CASSALGQGYTF. The CDR3 DNA sequence: TGTGCCAGCAGTGCTCTGGGGCAGGGCTACACCTTC.

The chain joins TRBV5-1 to TRBJ1-1, with 7 positions matching TRBD1. J gave up 3 bases and V 6 bases, and 8 bases lay outside the gene matches. CDR1 and CDR2 from the germline V gene are SGHRS and YFSETQ. The CDR3 sequence is 14 residues long. The CDR3 DNA reads TGCGCCAGCACCTTCTCGGGGACAGACACTGAAGCTTTCTTT. Translating gives CASTFSGTDTEAFF. The full variable domain, its missing parts supplied by reference TRBV5-1 and TRBJ1-1, is KAGVTQTPRYLIKTRGQQVTLSCSPISGHRSVSWYQQTPGQGLQFLFEYFSETQRNKGNFPGRFSGRQFSNSRSEMNVSTLELGDSALYLCASTFSGTDTEAFFGQGTRLTVV.

The J gene is TRBJ2-7, the V gene TRBV5-1; unclear D gene. In germline, CDR1 is SGHRS, CDR2 YFSETQ. The CDR3 is 14 residues long. V was trimmed by 2 bases and J by 3 bases, leaving 12 bases between them. CDR3 in amino acids: CASSLERPDYEQYF. The CDR3 nucleotides are TGCGCCAGCAGCTTAGAGCGTCCAGACTACGAGCAGTACTTC.

The chain recombines TRBV11-2 with TRBJ1-3, with 9 nucleotides matching TRBD1. This CDR3 region has 16 residues. Losses at the gene ends were 4 bases for V and 6 bases for J; bases not matched to a gene: 10. Germline V lookup: CDR1 SGHAT, CDR2 FQNNGV. The CDR3 sequence is CASSSLDRGWENTIYF. As DNA, the CDR3 is TGTGCCAGCAGCTCCTTGGACAGGGGTTGGGAAAACACCATATATTTT.

This clone was seen only a few times. J is TRBJ1-6 and V is TRBV5-1; 9 nucleotides match TRBD1. With V trimmed by 0 bases and J by 7 bases, 14 bases remained unmatched. This CDR3 is 19 amino acids long. Germline V CDR1 and CDR2: SGHRS, YFSETQ. CDR3 amino acids: CASSLDYRGLIAGNSPLHF. The CDR3 DNA is TGCGCCAGCAGCTTGGACTACAGGGGGCTTATCGCCGGAAATTCACCCCTCCACTTT.

This sequence joins TRBV9 and TRBJ2-3; 7 nucleotides line up with TRBD2. From germline, CDR1 is SGDLS and CDR2 YYNGEE. The CDR3 totals 15 residues. V gave up 8 bases and J gave up 1 base; unmatched junction bases: 10. CDR3 region: CASTGLGVGTDTQYF. In nucleotides, the CDR3 is TGTGCCAGTACCGGACTAGGAGTCGGCACAGATACGCAGTATTTT.

This chain uses TRBV19 with TRBJ2-7, with 8 bases aligning to TRBD1. This CDR3 region has 15 residues. V lost 6 bases and J lost 3; bases outside the gene matches: 10. Germline CDR1 is LNHDA and CDR2 is SQIVND (reference sequence). The CDR3 region has the DNA TGTGCCAGTAGCCCATCCCCGGGACAGGTCTACGAGCAGTACTTC. Encoded protein: CASSPSPGQVYEQYF.

This clone occurred once. The V and J genes are TRBV18 and TRBJ2-3; 15 bases fit TRBD2. The CDR3 sequence is 18 residues long. Unmatched junction bases numbered 7, after V lost 5 bases and J lost 1 base. The germline V gene encodes CDR1 KGHSH and CDR2 LQKENI. The CDR3 nucleotides read TGTGCCAGCTCATCAGGACTAGCGGGGGGGAGTGGCACAGATACGCAGTATTTT. Its protein is CASSSGLAGGSGTDTQYF. The complete variable domain, with remaining parts taken from reference TRBV18 and TRBJ2-3, reads NAGVMQNPRHLVRRRGQEARLRCSPMKGHSHVYWYRQLPEEGLKFMVYLQKENIIDESGMPKERFSAEFPKEGPSILRIQQVVRGDSAAYFCASSSGLAGGSGTDTQYFGPGTRLTVL.

The CDR3 is CAISEAIPGELFF. In DNA form, the CDR3 reads TGTGCCATCAGTGAAGCCATCCCCGGGGAGCTGTTTTTT. This chain joins TRBV10-3 and TRBJ2-2; no reliable D call. V was cut by 3 bases and J by 6 bases, with 8 bases left in between. CDR1 and CDR2 (germline): ENHRY, SYGVKD. This CDR3 region has 13 residues.

This clone was detected once. The gene calls are TRBV25-1 and TRBJ1-2, with 7 bases fitting TRBD1. CDR3 length: 13 amino acids. Looked up from germline, CDR1 is MGHDK and CDR2 is SYGVNS. Unmatched junction bases numbered 0, after V lost 3 bases and J lost 2 bases. The CDR3 DNA is TGTGCCAGCAGTGAGGGACAGAACTATGGCTACACCTTC. Its protein is CASSEGQNYGYTF.

This chain links TRBV30 with TRBJ2-1; D is undetermined. The CDR3 sequence is 14 residues long. The germline V and J ends were trimmed by 4 bases and 0 bases, with 10 bases remaining between them. CDR1 is GTSNPN, CDR2 SVGIG, per germline (reference sequence). CDR3 DNA: TGTGCCTGGACAAGAGATCCCTCCTACAATGAGCAGTTCTTC. Protein: CAWTRDPSYNEQFF.

V gene TRBV7-9 combines with J gene TRBJ1-2, with 7 positions matching TRBD1. V shed 0 bases and J 5 bases; nucleotides not matched to a gene: 3. From germline, CDR1 is SEHNR and CDR2 FQNEAQ (reference sequence). This CDR3 region has 14 residues. Written as DNA, the CDR3 is TGTGCCAGCAGCTTAGCCGGGACAGAGTATGGCTACACCTTC. It specifies CASSLAGTEYGYTF. Full variable domain (missing parts from reference TRBV7-9 and TRBJ1-2): DTGVSQNPRHKITKRGQNVTFRCDPISEHNRLYWYRQTLGQGPEFLTYFQNEAQLEKSRLLSDRFSAERPKGSFSTLEIQRTEQGDSAMYLCASSLAGTEYGYTFGSGTRLTVV.